The clone carrying this T cell receptor (beta chain) appeared a few times. Its antigen is unknown. These data originate in a study of metastatic and nonmetastatic thyroid tumors. Looking at the study overall: From malignant and benign thyroid patients, repertoires in blood and in tumor or nodule tissue were compared.

How the authors handled the data: The study took CDR3 differences across clinicopathological groups and made a distant-metastasis classifier for papillary thyroid cancer from them. TCRdb recomputed clones from the PCR reads via MiXCR. These V and J calls originate from TCRdb's pipeline instead of the authors' own analysis. The sample contains about 39,000 clones, 18% of which appear only once. CDR3 size: 16 residues. Germline values: CDR1 MGHRA, CDR2 YSYEKL. The V and J ends lost 2 bases and 2 bases, in that order; junction bases with no gene match: 4. General study findings and limits: Significantly greater TCR beta diversity was reportedly found in malignant thyroid tumors than in benign nodules (in blood and tumor).

Treatment of any kind had been given to no patient before thyroid surgery. The sequenced sample was tumor tissue. The origin of this receptor is a female donor with papillary thyroid cancer or a benign thyroid nodule (not recorded which). Some clones in this sample may be carry-over from other donors' samples. This chain connects TRBV4-1 to TRBJ2-3, with TRBD1 matching 10 bases. CDR3 region: CASSQKGQGFTDTQYF. The CDR3 region has the DNA TGCGCCAGCAGCCAAAAGGGACAGGGGTTCACAGATACGCAGTATTTT.